A selection of T cell receptor beta chains follows, all from one sample in a study of CD8+ T cells in alopecia areata. The method was immunoSEQ multiplex PCR; TCRdb's version includes in-frame clones alone and lacks a portion of them. The sample holds 150,000 to 200,000 clones; about 71% are singletons and the top ten take around 0.9%. This specimen was CD4+ T cells sorted from blood, taken at week 4, from a patient treated with tofacitinib. Receptors originate from a human donor with alopecia areata. Both conserved end residues are part of each CDR3. A D gene is named only where the DNA matches it firmly. Clone size, where shown, is once, few, many, or a class for clones that have expanded.

TRBV7-3	TRBJ2-7	TRBD2	NA	CASSPSGGTPYEQYF
TRBV5-1	TRBJ2-5	NA	NA	CASSFFETQYF
TRBV1	TRBJ2-2	NA	NA	CTSSQGGTTRDTGELFF
TRBV2	TRBJ1-3	NA	NA	CASRPGHSGNTIYF
TRBV30	TRBJ1-2	TRBD1	NA	CAWSRGLGYGYTF
TRBV29-1	TRBJ1-5	TRBD1	NA	CSVGTGGGNQPQHF
TRBV27	TRBJ2-1	NA	NA	CASSRTEYNEQFF
TRBV30	TRBJ2-7	NA	NA	CAWSVQDLSEQYF
TRBV7-2	TRBJ2-3	NA	NA	CASSLAGLSDTQYF
TRBV7-3	TRBJ2-6	TRBD1	NA	CASSILRQGSGANVLTF
TRBV5-1	TRBJ2-1	NA	once	CASSSIYNEQFF
TRBV4-2	TRBJ2-3	TRBD2	NA	CASSQGLAGGLDTQYF
TRBV7-2	TRBJ2-5	NA	many	CASSPERGQGRETQYF
TRBV30	TRBJ2-7	TRBD1	NA	CAWSDRGGLYEQYF
TRBV10-3	TRBJ1-2	TRBD1	NA	CATLTGGGGYTF
TRBV10-3	TRBJ1-3	NA	few	CAIRQGLNSGNTIYF
TRBV30	TRBJ1-2	NA	NA	CAWSQGNYGYTF
TRBV4-2	TRBJ2-5	NA	NA	CASSPGTIQETQYF
TRBV7-9	TRBJ2-3	NA	NA	CASSFDSTDTQYF
TRBV12-5	TRBJ1-2	NA	NA	CASGLPATGDYGYTF